These T cell receptor beta chains were read from a single sample in a study of T cells in tumors after PD-1 blockade. TCRdb keeps only in-frame clones here, not all; method: immunoSEQ multiplex PCR. The repertoire consists of more than 8,000 clones, with 55% to 75% occurring once and the leading ten covering 3.5% to 5%. The material sequenced was tumor tissue, taken after anti-PD-1 treatment. All receptors come from a human donor with basal cell carcinoma. Both conserved end residues are part of each CDR3. Fields, in order: V gene, J gene, clone size, D gene, CDR3 DNA, CDR3 protein. The D gene is left open where the match is weak. The listing skips clone size in some rows; elsewhere it reads once, few, many or a size class.

v_gene: TRBV2
j_gene: TRBJ2-3
abundance: NA
d_gene: NA
CDR3nt: TGTGCCAGTCAAGTTGATACGCAGTATTTT
CDR3aa: CASQVDTQYF

v_gene: TRBV13
j_gene: TRBJ1-2
abundance: NA
d_gene: TRBD1
CDR3nt: TGTGCCAGCAGCTTGGGACAGATTAACTATGGCTACACCTTC
CDR3aa: CASSLGQINYGYTF

v_gene: TRBV5-4
j_gene: TRBJ2-5
abundance: medium-sized
d_gene: NA
CDR3nt: TGTGCCAGCAGCTTGAAGTCGGGCCAGGCCGAGACCCAGTACTTC
CDR3aa: CASSLKSGQAETQYF

v_gene: TRBV2
j_gene: TRBJ2-7
abundance: NA
d_gene: NA
CDR3nt: TGTGCCAGCAGTCCAGAGGGGTACGAGCAGTACTTC
CDR3aa: CASSPEGYEQYF

v_gene: TRBV7-9
j_gene: TRBJ2-2
abundance: NA
d_gene: TRBD2
CDR3nt: TGTGCCAGCAGCCGAGGGACTAGCGTGACCGGGGAGCTGTTTTTT
CDR3aa: CASSRGTSVTGELFF

v_gene: TRBV7-2
j_gene: TRBJ1-6
abundance: NA
d_gene: NA
CDR3nt: TGTGCGACTCGGGGGGGCTCCTATAATTCACCCCTCCACTTT
CDR3aa: CATRGGSYNSPLHF

v_gene: TRBV6-4
j_gene: TRBJ2-1
abundance: NA
d_gene: TRBD2
CDR3nt: TGTGCCAGCAGTGACTCCCCGGTAGCGGGGGGGCCGGTCAATGAGCAGTTCTTC
CDR3aa: CASSDSPVAGGPVNEQFF

v_gene: TRBV19
j_gene: TRBJ1-6
abundance: few
d_gene: TRBD1
CDR3nt: TGTGCCAGTAAGGGCTGGGACAGAAATTCACCCCTCCACTTT
CDR3aa: CASKGWDRNSPLHF

v_gene: TRBV6-4
j_gene: TRBJ2-3
abundance: NA
d_gene: TRBD2
CDR3nt: TGTGCCAGCAGTAGCACTAGCGGGGGTACAGATACGCAGTATTTT
CDR3aa: CASSSTSGGTDTQYF

v_gene: TRBV6-4
j_gene: TRBJ1-1
abundance: NA
d_gene: NA
CDR3nt: TGTGCCAGCAGTGACTCTTCTCGGGGGACTGAAGCTTTCTTT
CDR3aa: CASSDSSRGTEAFF

v_gene: TRBV30
j_gene: TRBJ1-1
abundance: once
d_gene: TRBD1
CDR3nt: TGTGCCTGGACCCATCACAGGGGAGAGGAGGGAGCTTTCTTT
CDR3aa: CAWTHHRGEEGAFF

v_gene: TRBV13
j_gene: TRBJ2-1
abundance: NA
d_gene: TRBD2
CDR3nt: TGTGCCAGCAGCTCAAATCCGGGGGGGGCTGGTGAGCAGTTCTTC
CDR3aa: CASSSNPGGAGEQFF

v_gene: TRBV30
j_gene: TRBJ2-6
abundance: NA
d_gene: NA
CDR3nt: TGTGCCTGGAGTGGGGGGGCACACTCTGGGGCCAACGTCCTGACTTTC
CDR3aa: CAWSGGAHSGANVLTF

v_gene: TRBV11-3
j_gene: TRBJ2-2
abundance: NA
d_gene: NA
CDR3nt: TGTGCCAGCAGCTTGGGTACCGGGGAGCTGTTTTTT
CDR3aa: CASSLGTGELFF

v_gene: TRBV30
j_gene: TRBJ2-3
abundance: NA
d_gene: NA
CDR3nt: TGTGCCTGGAGTGTCGGGGGCACAGATACGCAGTATTTT
CDR3aa: CAWSVGGTDTQYF

v_gene: TRBV4-1
j_gene: TRBJ1-4
abundance: NA
d_gene: TRBD1
CDR3nt: TGCGCCAGCAGCCAATACGGGACAGGGTTCGGTGAAAAACTGTTTTTT
CDR3aa: CASSQYGTGFGEKLFF

v_gene: TRBV4-1
j_gene: TRBJ1-4
abundance: NA
d_gene: TRBD1
CDR3nt: TGCGCCAGCAGCCAACACCTAACACAGGGGGCGAATGAAAAACTGTTTTTT
CDR3aa: CASSQHLTQGANEKLFF

v_gene: TRBV19
j_gene: TRBJ2-3
abundance: NA
d_gene: NA
CDR3nt: TGTGCCAGTAGTCTGGGTAGCCTCACAGATACGCAGTATTTT
CDR3aa: CASSLGSLTDTQYF

v_gene: TRBV3-1/TRBV3-2
j_gene: TRBJ2-5
abundance: few
d_gene: NA
CDR3nt: TGTGCCAGCAGCCATGGCGAGGGCTGGAAAGGGGAGACCCAGTACTTC
CDR3aa: CASSHGEGWKGETQYF

v_gene: TRBV19
j_gene: TRBJ1-6
abundance: NA
d_gene: NA
CDR3nt: TGTGCCTGCCGTCGGGCCACGGGATCACCCCTCCACTTT
CDR3aa: CACRRATGSPLHF

v_gene: TRBV4-2
j_gene: TRBJ1-2
abundance: NA
d_gene: NA
CDR3nt: TGTGCCAGCAGCCAAGTGGAGTTGGACGGCTATGGCTACACCTTC
CDR3aa: CASSQVELDGYGYTF

v_gene: TRBV7-2
j_gene: TRBJ2-3
abundance: NA
d_gene: NA
CDR3nt: TGTGCCAGCAGCTTACCCGGTTCTCGGGATACGCAGTATTTT
CDR3aa: CASSLPGSRDTQYF

v_gene: TRBV4-1
j_gene: TRBJ2-7
abundance: medium-sized
d_gene: NA
CDR3nt: TGCGCCAGCAGCCAACCGGACTCGATCCCTCCCGAGCAGTACTTC
CDR3aa: CASSQPDSIPPEQYF

v_gene: TRBV7-9
j_gene: TRBJ2-5
abundance: NA
d_gene: NA
CDR3nt: TGTGCCAGCAGCCCTAGCAGTAGGGAGACCCAGTACTTC
CDR3aa: CASSPSSRETQYF

v_gene: TRBV6-5
j_gene: TRBJ1-6
abundance: once
d_gene: NA
CDR3nt: TGTGCCAGCAGTTACGGTCTCAGGGTTGGATCACCCCTCCACTTT
CDR3aa: CASSYGLRVGSPLHF

v_gene: TRBV7-9
j_gene: TRBJ2-2
abundance: NA
d_gene: NA
CDR3nt: TGTGCCAGCAGCACGAGGGTTGCCGGGGAGCTGTTTTTT
CDR3aa: CASSTRVAGELFF

v_gene: TRBV30
j_gene: TRBJ1-5
abundance: NA
d_gene: TRBD1
CDR3nt: TGTGCCTGGAGTGGGGGGACAGGGTCTCAGCCCCAGCATTTT
CDR3aa: CAWSGGTGSQPQHF

v_gene: TRBV5-1
j_gene: TRBJ2-5
abundance: few
d_gene: NA
CDR3nt: TGCGCCAGCAGCTTGTCGGGCCCGACGCTTTCGGAGACCCAGTACTTC
CDR3aa: CASSLSGPTLSETQYF

v_gene: TRBV5-4
j_gene: TRBJ2-7
abundance: NA
d_gene: TRBD1
CDR3nt: TGTGCCAGCAGCTTGATGACAGGGGGCCACGAGCAGTACTTC
CDR3aa: CASSLMTGGHEQYF

v_gene: TRBV6-5
j_gene: TRBJ1-5
abundance: NA
d_gene: TRBD1
CDR3nt: TGTGCCAGCACATCGGGACAGGGAGAGAGTCAGCCCCAGCATTTT
CDR3aa: CASTSGQGESQPQHF

v_gene: TRBV3-1/TRBV3-2
j_gene: TRBJ1-3
abundance: NA
d_gene: NA
CDR3nt: TGTGCCAGCAGCCAAGGGTTCTCTTCAGACACCATATATTTT
CDR3aa: CASSQGFSSDTIYF

v_gene: TRBV30
j_gene: TRBJ1-2
abundance: NA
d_gene: NA
CDR3nt: TGTGCCTGGAGTCCCCTCTCGGGCTATGGCTACACCTTC
CDR3aa: CAWSPLSGYGYTF

v_gene: TRBV28
j_gene: TRBJ1-6
abundance: NA
d_gene: NA
CDR3nt: TGTGCCAGCAGTTTCGGAGGGGCCCTCCTTAATTCACCCCTCCACTTT
CDR3aa: CASSFGGALLNSPLHF

v_gene: TRBV2
j_gene: TRBJ2-5
abundance: NA
d_gene: NA
CDR3nt: TGTGCCAGCAGTGAACCTGGGAAGGGGGAGACCCAGTACTTC
CDR3aa: CASSEPGKGETQYF

v_gene: TRBV5-5
j_gene: TRBJ2-3
abundance: NA
d_gene: TRBD2
CDR3nt: TGTGCCAGCAGTTTTAGCGGGGGCCGCACAGATACGCAGTATTTT
CDR3aa: CASSFSGGRTDTQYF

v_gene: TRBV2
j_gene: TRBJ2-1
abundance: NA
d_gene: NA
CDR3nt: TGTGCCAGCAGTGAGCAGGGGTTCAATGAGCAGTTCTTC
CDR3aa: CASSEQGFNEQFF

v_gene: TRBV30
j_gene: TRBJ1-4
abundance: NA
d_gene: NA
CDR3nt: TGTGCCTGGAGTCGTGGGGGTTCGTCCGGGAGTGAAAAACTGTTTTTT
CDR3aa: CAWSRGGSSGSEKLFF

v_gene: TRBV5-6
j_gene: TRBJ1-3
abundance: NA
d_gene: TRBD1
CDR3nt: TGTGCCAGCAGCATAAGACAGGGGGCTGGAAACACCATATATTTT
CDR3aa: CASSIRQGAGNTIYF

v_gene: TRBV6-2/TRBV6-3
j_gene: TRBJ1-1
abundance: NA
d_gene: NA
CDR3nt: TGTGCCAGCAGTTACAAAACAGGGACTAAGAACACTGAAGCTTTCTTT
CDR3aa: CASSYKTGTKNTEAFF

v_gene: TRBV5-1
j_gene: TRBJ1-1
abundance: few
d_gene: NA
CDR3nt: TGCGCCAGCAGCCGCTCGCCAGGAGTTGAAGCTTTCTTT
CDR3aa: CASSRSPGVEAFF

v_gene: TRBV10-3
j_gene: TRBJ1-1
abundance: NA
d_gene: NA
CDR3nt: TGTGCCGCCCGACAAGCCACTGAAGCTTTCTTT
CDR3aa: CAARQATEAFF

v_gene: TRBV6-5
j_gene: TRBJ1-2
abundance: NA
d_gene: NA
CDR3nt: TGTGCCAGCACCACAGGAACCTATGGCTACACCTTC
CDR3aa: CASTTGTYGYTF

v_gene: TRBV7-8
j_gene: TRBJ2-1
abundance: few
d_gene: TRBD1
CDR3nt: TGTGCCAGCAGCCCTAGGACAGGGGGCGCCGTCAATGAGCAGTTCTTC
CDR3aa: CASSPRTGGAVNEQFF

v_gene: TRBV5-4
j_gene: TRBJ2-5
abundance: NA
d_gene: NA
CDR3nt: TGTGCCAGCAGCTTGGCGGGGAAACAAGAGACCCAGTACTTC
CDR3aa: CASSLAGKQETQYF

v_gene: TRBV27
j_gene: TRBJ1-1
abundance: NA
d_gene: TRBD1
CDR3nt: TGTGCCAGCAGAGGGACAGAGAACACTGAAGCTTTCTTT
CDR3aa: CASRGTENTEAFF

v_gene: TRBV5-1
j_gene: TRBJ2-3
abundance: NA
d_gene: TRBD2
CDR3nt: TGCGCCAGCAGACCCGGGACTAGCGGGTCGCATACGCAGTATTTT
CDR3aa: CASRPGTSGSHTQYF

v_gene: TRBV2
j_gene: TRBJ2-7
abundance: NA
d_gene: NA
CDR3nt: TGTGCCAACTCAGAAGCAGGCTACGAGCAGTACTTC
CDR3aa: CANSEAGYEQYF

v_gene: TRBV7-8
j_gene: TRBJ1-1
abundance: few
d_gene: NA
CDR3nt: TGTGCCAGCAGCTTAGGGTGGGCTCGGGGCACTGAAGCTTTCTTT
CDR3aa: CASSLGWARGTEAFF

v_gene: TRBV7-8
j_gene: TRBJ2-3
abundance: NA
d_gene: NA
CDR3nt: TGTGCCAGCAGCTTATCGCAACGGCCAGATACGCAGTATTTT
CDR3aa: CASSLSQRPDTQYF

v_gene: TRBV6-5
j_gene: TRBJ2-1
abundance: NA
d_gene: TRBD2
CDR3nt: TGTGCCAGCAGCGATCTAGCGGGCGGTTACAATGAGCAGTTCTTC
CDR3aa: CASSDLAGGYNEQFF

v_gene: TRBV6-5
j_gene: TRBJ1-5
abundance: NA
d_gene: NA
CDR3nt: TGTGCCAGCAGTTACGGTGGGGGAGGGGGTCAGCCCCAGCATTTT
CDR3aa: CASSYGGGGGQPQHF

v_gene: TRBV27
j_gene: TRBJ1-5
abundance: medium-sized
d_gene: NA
CDR3nt: TGTGCCAGCAGTCCCGGGACGGGGAATCAGCCCCAGCATTTT
CDR3aa: CASSPGTGNQPQHF

v_gene: TRBV5-1
j_gene: TRBJ2-2
abundance: NA
d_gene: NA
CDR3nt: TGCGCCAGCAGCTTGGCAGCGGTTAACACCGGGGAGCTGTTTTTT
CDR3aa: CASSLAAVNTGELFF

v_gene: TRBV6-5
j_gene: TRBJ1-4
abundance: NA
d_gene: NA
CDR3nt: TGTGCCAGCAGCAGGCTCGAAAAACTGTTTTTT
CDR3aa: CASSRLEKLFF

v_gene: TRBV6-1
j_gene: TRBJ2-7
abundance: NA
d_gene: NA
CDR3nt: TGTGCCAGCAGTGAAGCGCTGAGGTCACCAGAGGGGCAGTACTTC
CDR3aa: CASSEALRSPEGQYF